This section outlines one TCR beta chain sequence together with its context. Its target is unknown. These data originate in a study of radiotherapy plus CTLA-4 blockade in lung cancer. Study context: Objective responses were seen in roughly 20% of patients, disease control in 31%. Whole-study results and caveats: Response, reportedly, was best predicted by interferon-beta along with early blood T cell clone dynamics.

Repertoires were generated with immunoSEQ multiplex PCR, while TCRdb's copy carries only in-frame clones and drops some. The sample includes over 100,000 clones, 80% to 90% seen only once; the top ten take more than 6.5%. The germline V gene has CDR1 MNHEY and CDR2 SMNVEV (reference sequence). This CDR3 comprises 14 residues. The V and J ends lost 6 bases and 1 base respectively, with 11 bases between them. The rearrangement links TRBV27 to TRBJ2-3, with D uncertain. The sequenced sample was peripheral blood, obtained from a patient treated with radiotherapy plus ipilimumab. The receptor was isolated from a human donor with non-small cell lung cancer that progressed on radiotherapy plus ipilimumab. This CDR3 reads CASSLGSGTDTQYF. For the CDR3, the DNA is TGTGCCAGCAGCCTAGGAAGCGGCACAGATACGCAGTATTTT.